Listed below are T cell receptor beta chains from one sample, sequenced in a study of CD8 T cells in ankylosing spondylitis. TCRdb analysed the 5' RACE reads with MiXCR anew, one entry per CDR3 protein. The sample yields about 64,000 distinct CDR3 sequences, more than 5.5% seen once. The specimen sequenced was synovial fluid, either unsorted or a sorted T cell fraction (not recorded which). All receptors come from a male donor with ankylosing spondylitis. The CDR3 runs from the conserved cysteine through the conserved F or W. D genes are given only for firm matches. Expanded clones get a size class; other rows say once, few or many, or leave the size out.

NA	NA	TRBV7-2	TRBJ2-2	TGTGCCAGCAGCACGGGGTCCAGGCGCACCGAGGAGCTGTTTTTT	CASSTGSRRTEELFF
NA	NA	TRBV2	TRBJ1-3	TGTGCCAGCAGTGAAGAGGGACTGTCTGGAAACACCATATATTTT	CASSEEGLSGNTIYF
many	TRBD2	TRBV27	TRBJ2-1	TGTGCCAGCGGATCCGCGGGGGCCTACAATGAGCAGTTCTTC	CASGSAGAYNEQFF
many	TRBD1	TRBV29-1	TRBJ2-5	TGCAGCGGGTTTCGACAGGGAACAGGGACCCAGTACTTC	CSGFRQGTGTQYF
few	NA	TRBV7-9	TRBJ2-7	TGTGCCAGCAGCTTAGGGGGGTTAGCCTACGAGCAGTACTTC	CASSLGGLAYEQYF
NA	NA	TRBV7-7	TRBJ2-2	TGTGCTAGCAGCCCGACAGCATCGAACACCGGGGAGCTGTTTTTT	CASSPTASNTGELFF
few	NA	TRBV6-6	TRBJ2-2	TGTGCCAGCATCTTGGGGAACACCGGGGAGCTGTTTTTT	CASILGNTGELFF
few	NA	TRBV5-1	TRBJ2-1	TGCGCCAGCAGCCTACGAGAATTCAGCTCCTACAATGAGCAGTTCTTC	CASSLREFSSYNEQFF
NA	NA	TRBV21-1	TRBJ2-7	TGTGCCAGCAGCACGAAAGGAACAGGGTCCTACGAGCAGTACTTC	CASSTKGTGSYEQYF
few	TRBD1	TRBV12-3/TRBV12-4	TRBJ1-5	TGTGCCAGCAGCCCTGGGACAGCGAATCAGCCCCAGCATTTT	CASSPGTANQPQHF
many	NA	TRBV28	TRBJ1-5	TGTGCCAGCAGGAAACAGGGTGACGATCAGCCCCAGCATTTT	CASRKQGDDQPQHF
few	NA	TRBV28	TRBJ1-5	TGTGCCAGCAGTTTGGGGGGGGATAGCAATCAGCCCCAGCATTTT	CASSLGGDSNQPQHF
NA	NA	TRBV7-2	TRBJ2-7	TGTGCCAGCACGGCGGACTCCTACGAGCAGTACTTC	CASTADSYEQYF
many	NA	TRBV7-9	TRBJ1-2	TGTGCCAGCAGCTTAGTCCGGTCCTATGGCTACACCTTC	CASSLVRSYGYTF
NA	NA	TRBV20-1	TRBJ2-1	TGCAGTGCTAGTTCAGGGCTGGAACTCCACAATGAGCAGTTCTTC	CSASSGLELHNEQFF
NA	TRBD1	TRBV20-1	TRBJ2-7	TGCAGTGCAATTCCGGGACAGGGGAGTGGTGAGCAGTACTTC	CSAIPGQGSGEQYF
many	TRBD2	TRBV19	TRBJ2-2	TGTGCCAGTAAGACTAGCGCGAACACCGGGGAGCTGTTTTTT	CASKTSANTGELFF
NA	TRBD2	TRBV7-8	TRBJ2-7	TGTGCCAGCAGCTCAGGTCCAGCGGGAGCCGTAGGGAGCTCCTACGAGCAGTACTTC	CASSSGPAGAVGSSYEQYF
many	NA	TRBV18	TRBJ1-5	TGTGCCAGCTCCCCGGATGGGGACCTTCAGCCCCAGCATTTT	CASSPDGDLQPQHF
NA	TRBD2	TRBV7-2	TRBJ2-2	TGTGCCAGCAGGCTACTAGCGACCCTTACGAACACCGGGGAGCTGTTTTTT	CASRLLATLTNTGELFF
many	TRBD2	TRBV10-3	TRBJ2-2	TGTGCCATCAGTGACGCCGGGACTAGCGACACCGGGGAGCTGTTTTTT	CAISDAGTSDTGELFF
many	NA	TRBV24-1	TRBJ2-3	TGTGCCACCAGTGAGAAGGGTTCTTTGACAGATACGCAGTATTTT	CATSEKGSLTDTQYF
NA	TRBD2	TRBV6-2/TRBV6-3	TRBJ2-7	TGTGCCAGCAGGACTAGCGGGATACTGTACGAGCAGTACTTC	CASRTSGILYEQYF
many	NA	TRBV7-3	TRBJ2-1	TGTGCCAGCAGCTTAGGCCCTAAACTCGAGCAGTTCTTC	CASSLGPKLEQFF
many	TRBD2	TRBV7-9	TRBJ2-3	TGTGCCAGCCAAGTTAGCGGGAGCCCAGATACGCAGTATTTT	CASQVSGSPDTQYF
few	NA	TRBV6-1	TRBJ1-4	TGTGCCAGCAGGAGAACAACGGGGTCCTACGAAAAACTGTTTTTT	CASRRTTGSYEKLFF
many	TRBD2	TRBV29-1	TRBJ2-3	TGCAGCGTTGAAGATAGCGGGACTGGCCCAGATACGCAGTATTTT	CSVEDSGTGPDTQYF
many	TRBD2	TRBV7-9	TRBJ2-1	TGTGCCAGCAGCCTTCTAGCGGGTGGATACAATGAGCAGTTCTTC	CASSLLAGGYNEQFF
few	TRBD2	TRBV28	TRBJ2-1	TGTGCCAGCTCCCTAGCGGGAGTCTCCTACAATGAGCAGTTCTTC	CASSLAGVSYNEQFF
NA	NA	TRBV12-3/TRBV12-4	TRBJ2-2	NA	CASSRTEANTGELFFF
few	NA	TRBV9	TRBJ2-5	TGTGCCAGCAGCGTAGATGAGGGAGCGGGTGAGACCCAGTACTTC	CASSVDEGAGETQYF
many	NA	TRBV7-2	TRBJ2-5	TGTGCCAGCAGCCCCCGGGACAAGCAAGAGACCCAGTACTTC	CASSPRDKQETQYF
few	TRBD1	TRBV19	TRBJ2-6	TGTGCCAGTAGTACTATATTCCAGGGGGACGTCCTGACTTTC	CASSTIFQGDVLTF
NA	TRBD1	TRBV28	TRBJ1-5	TGTGCCAGCAGCTTTACAGGGGGCCTGCAGCCCCAGCATTTT	CASSFTGGLQPQHF
many	NA	TRBV5-1	TRBJ1-2	TGCGCCAGCAGCTTGGAAGCAGACAACTATGGCTACACCTTC	CASSLEADNYGYTF
NA	TRBD2	TRBV3-1	TRBJ2-2	TGTGCCAGCAGCCAAGAACTAGCGGGAGGACGGGAGCTGTTTTTT	CASSQELAGGRELFF
many	NA	TRBV27	TRBJ2-3	TGTGCCAGCAGTGCGTGGAGGAGGGGCACAGATACGCAGTATTTT	CASSAWRRGTDTQYF
many	NA	TRBV2	TRBJ2-4	TGTGCCAGCAGTGGGGGACTAGCCAAAAACATTCAGTACTTC	CASSGGLAKNIQYF
NA	NA	TRBV12-3/TRBV12-4	TRBJ2-7	TGTGCCAGCAGTTTGTTTACATACGAGCAGTACTTC	CASSLFTYEQYF
many	NA	TRBV28	TRBJ1-5	TGTGCCAGCGTGGTCGCAGGGGAAGGTCAGCCCCAGCATTTT	CASVVAGEGQPQHF
few	TRBD1	TRBV29-1	TRBJ1-2	TGCAGCGTGCCGGGACAGAATAACTATGGCTACACCTTC	CSVPGQNNYGYTF
many	TRBD2	TRBV5-1	TRBJ2-1	TGCGCCAGCAGCAGCCTAGCGGGAGGTTACAATGAGCAGTTCTTC	CASSSLAGGYNEQFF
many	TRBD2	TRBV6-1	TRBJ2-1	TGTGCCAGCAGTCGAGCGGGAGATTATGGTGAGCAGTTCTTC	CASSRAGDYGEQFF
many	NA	TRBV27	TRBJ1-4	TGTGCCAGCAGTCCAGGGCCGGGGGGGCCTGCGGAAAAACTGTTTTTT	CASSPGPGGPAEKLFF
few	NA	TRBV7-7	TRBJ2-3	TGTGCCAGCAGCTTGGGACTGGGAAACACAGATACGCAGTATTTT	CASSLGLGNTDTQYF
few	NA	TRBV11-2	TRBJ1-6	TGTGCCAGCAGCACAGTACAGGATTCACCCCTCCACTTT	CASSTVQDSPLHF
many	TRBD1	TRBV6-6	TRBJ1-1	TGTGCCAGCAGTCAGGGACAGGGGATGAACACTGAAGCTTTCTTT	CASSQGQGMNTEAFF
many	NA	TRBV7-2	TRBJ2-3	TGTGCCAGCAGCTTATCCGAATATACGCAGTATTTT	CASSLSEYTQYF
many	TRBD1	TRBV5-1	TRBJ2-2	TGCGCCAGCAGAGAGGGACAGGGGCCCATTTGGGAGCTGTTTTTT	CASREGQGPIWELFF
many	NA	TRBV4-2	TRBJ1-1	TGTGCCAGCAGCCCTCGGACAGAAATCACTGAAGCTTTCTTT	CASSPRTEITEAFF
NA	TRBD2	TRBV4-1	TRBJ2-5	TGCGCCAGCAGCCAAGAGGGGGCGGGGGGGGAGACCCAGTACTTC	CASSQEGAGGETQYF
few	NA	TRBV19	TRBJ2-4	TGTGCCAGTAGCGGGGGACGGAAAAACATTCAGTACTTC	CASSGGRKNIQYF
many	NA	TRBV29-1	TRBJ2-1	TGCAGCGTCGGTAGTGGGCGAGGGGGCGGGGATGAGCAGTTCTTC	CSVGSGRGGGDEQFF
many	TRBD2	TRBV25-1	TRBJ2-7	TGTGCCAGCAGGGGGATAGCGGGAGGCGAGCAGTACTTC	CASRGIAGGEQYF
NA	TRBD1	TRBV5-1	TRBJ2-2	TGCGCCAGCAGGACAGGGGAACACACCGGGGAGCTGTTTTTT	CASRTGEHTGELFF
many	NA	TRBV30	TRBJ2-7	TGTGCCTGCCTTCGCCGACGGGGGCGTCCCTACGAGCAGTACTTC	CACLRRRGRPYEQYF
NA	NA	TRBV2	TRBJ2-7	TGTGCCAGCACGGCACGCACTTGGCAGTACTTC	CASTARTWQYF